This T cell receptor (beta chain) came from a study of shared clonotypes between healthy human individuals. Study-level information: Three plates each covered CD4 naive and memory; CD8 naive two, CD8 memory one.

Nashville, Tennessee was home to all donors, each a Caucasian adult. This table comes from immunoSEQ multiplex PCR, and its TCRdb copy is limited to in-frame clones, with some not included. The sample lists a few million clones, over 90% occurring once. The specimen was naive CD4+ T cells from PBMCs. Subset defined: CD45RA+ positively selected. The TCR was taken from a man aged 18 to 29 in good health. Some clones in this sample may be carry-over from other donors' samples.

CDR3: CASSTPGGLETQYF. The CDR3 DNA sequence: TGTGCCAGCAGCACCCCTGGGGGCCTGGAGACCCAGTACTTC. The chain joins TRBV28 to TRBJ2-5, with D possibly being TRBD1 (6 bases). CDR3 length: 14 amino acids. Trimming left V 6 bases short and J 5 bases short, with 16 bases between. Germline CDR1 and CDR2: MDHEN and SYDVKM.